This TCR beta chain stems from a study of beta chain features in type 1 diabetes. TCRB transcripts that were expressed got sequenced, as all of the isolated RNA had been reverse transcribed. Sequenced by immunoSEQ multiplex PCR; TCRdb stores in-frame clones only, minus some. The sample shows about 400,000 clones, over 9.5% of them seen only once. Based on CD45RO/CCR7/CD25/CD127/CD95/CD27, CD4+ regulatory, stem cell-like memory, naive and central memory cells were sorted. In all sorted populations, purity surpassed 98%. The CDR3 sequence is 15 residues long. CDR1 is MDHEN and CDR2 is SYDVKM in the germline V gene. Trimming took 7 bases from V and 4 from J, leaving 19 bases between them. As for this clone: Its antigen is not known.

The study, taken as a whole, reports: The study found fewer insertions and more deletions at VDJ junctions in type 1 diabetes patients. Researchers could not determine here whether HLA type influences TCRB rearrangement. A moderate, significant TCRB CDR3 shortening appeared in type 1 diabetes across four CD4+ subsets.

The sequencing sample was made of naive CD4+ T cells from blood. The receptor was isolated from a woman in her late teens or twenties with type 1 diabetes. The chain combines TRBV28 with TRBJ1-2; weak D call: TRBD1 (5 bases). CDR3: CASTSPQGGSYGYTF. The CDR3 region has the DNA TGTGCCAGCACGAGCCCCCAGGGCGGAAGCTATGGCTACACCTTC.